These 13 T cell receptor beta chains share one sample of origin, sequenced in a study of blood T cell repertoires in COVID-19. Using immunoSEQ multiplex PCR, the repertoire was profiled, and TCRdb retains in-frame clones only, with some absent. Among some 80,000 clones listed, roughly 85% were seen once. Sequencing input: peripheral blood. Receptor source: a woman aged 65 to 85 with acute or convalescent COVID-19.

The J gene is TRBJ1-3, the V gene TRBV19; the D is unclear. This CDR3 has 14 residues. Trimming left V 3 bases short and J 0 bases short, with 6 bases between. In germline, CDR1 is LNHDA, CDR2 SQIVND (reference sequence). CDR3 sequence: CASSISSSGNTIYF. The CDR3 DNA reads TGTGCCAGTAGTATCTCGAGCTCTGGAAACACCATATATTTT.

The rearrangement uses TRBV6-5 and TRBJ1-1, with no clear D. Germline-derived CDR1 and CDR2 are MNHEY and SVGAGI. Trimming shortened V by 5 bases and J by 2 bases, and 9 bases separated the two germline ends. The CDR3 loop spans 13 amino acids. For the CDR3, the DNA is TGTGCCAGCAGTCGCCAGGTCAACACTGAAGCTTTCTTT. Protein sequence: CASSRQVNTEAFF.

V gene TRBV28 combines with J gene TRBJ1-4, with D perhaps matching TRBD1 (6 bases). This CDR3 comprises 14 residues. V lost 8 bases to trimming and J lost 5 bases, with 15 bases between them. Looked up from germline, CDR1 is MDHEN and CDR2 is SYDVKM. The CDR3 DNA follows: TGTGCCAGCCGTGGGCCGGACAGAAATGAAAAACTGTTTTTT. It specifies CASRGPDRNEKLFF. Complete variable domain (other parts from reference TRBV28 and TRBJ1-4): DVKVTQSSRYLVKRTGEKVFLECVQDMDHENMFWYRQDPGLGLRLIYFSYDVKMKEKGDIPEGYSVSREKKERFSLILESASTNQTSMYLCASRGPDRNEKLFFGSGTQLSVL.

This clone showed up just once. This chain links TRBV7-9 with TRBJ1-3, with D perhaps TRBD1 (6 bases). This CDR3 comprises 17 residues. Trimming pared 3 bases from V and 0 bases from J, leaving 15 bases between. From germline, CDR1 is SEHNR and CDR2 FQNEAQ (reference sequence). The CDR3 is CASSFTGSSASGNTIYF. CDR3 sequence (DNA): TGTGCCAGCAGCTTCACAGGGAGTTCGGCCTCTGGAAACACCATATATTTT.

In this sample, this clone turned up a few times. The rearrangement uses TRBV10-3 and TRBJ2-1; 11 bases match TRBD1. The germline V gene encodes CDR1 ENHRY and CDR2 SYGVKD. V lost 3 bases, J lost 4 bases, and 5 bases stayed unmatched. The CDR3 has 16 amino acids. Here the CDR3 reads CAISDPGTGGYNEQFF. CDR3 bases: TGTGCCATCAGTGACCCCGGGACAGGGGGGTACAATGAGCAGTTCTTC.

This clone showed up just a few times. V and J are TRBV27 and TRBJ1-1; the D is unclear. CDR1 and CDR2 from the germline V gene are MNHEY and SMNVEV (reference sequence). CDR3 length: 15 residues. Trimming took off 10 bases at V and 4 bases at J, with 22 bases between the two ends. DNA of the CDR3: TGTGCCACCGTGGGATTGGATGCGGGGAGCACTGAAGCTTTCTTT. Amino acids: CATVGLDAGSTEAFF.

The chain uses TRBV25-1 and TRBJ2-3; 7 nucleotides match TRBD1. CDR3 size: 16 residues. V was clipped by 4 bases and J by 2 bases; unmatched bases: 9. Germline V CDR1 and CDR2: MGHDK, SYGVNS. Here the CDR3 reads CASSATYRGLTDTQYF. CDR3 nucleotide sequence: TGTGCCAGCAGTGCGACTTACAGGGGCCTCACAGATACGCAGTATTTT.

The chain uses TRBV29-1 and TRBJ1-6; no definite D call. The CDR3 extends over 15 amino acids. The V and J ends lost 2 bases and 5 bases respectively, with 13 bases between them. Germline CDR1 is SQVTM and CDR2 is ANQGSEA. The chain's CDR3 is CSVERRAGHNSPLHF. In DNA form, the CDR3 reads TGCAGCGTTGAAAGGAGGGCGGGCCATAATTCACCCCTCCACTTT.

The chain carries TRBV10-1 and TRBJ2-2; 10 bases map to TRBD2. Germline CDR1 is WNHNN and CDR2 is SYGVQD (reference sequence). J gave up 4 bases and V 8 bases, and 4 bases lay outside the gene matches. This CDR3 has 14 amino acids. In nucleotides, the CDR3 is TGCGCCAGCGCGCCTAGCGGGAGCACCGGGGAGCTGTTTTTT. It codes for CASAPSGSTGELFF.

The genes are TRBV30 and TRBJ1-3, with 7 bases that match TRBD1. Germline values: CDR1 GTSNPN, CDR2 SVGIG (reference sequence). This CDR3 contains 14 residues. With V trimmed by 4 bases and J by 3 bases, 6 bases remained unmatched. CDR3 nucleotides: TGTGCCTGGAAACGCCACAGGGGTGGAAACACCATATATTTT. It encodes CAWKRHRGGNTIYF. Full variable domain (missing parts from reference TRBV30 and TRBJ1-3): SQTIHQWPATLVQPVGSPLSLECTVEGTSNPNLYWYRQAAGRGLQLLFYSVGIGQISSEVPQNLSASRPQDRQFILSSKKLLLSDSGFYLCAWKRHRGGNTIYFGEGSWLTVV.

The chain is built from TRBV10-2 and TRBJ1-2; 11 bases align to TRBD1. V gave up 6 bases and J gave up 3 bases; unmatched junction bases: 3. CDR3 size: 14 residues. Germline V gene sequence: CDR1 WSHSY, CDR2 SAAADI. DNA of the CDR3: TGCGCCAGCAGGGGGACAGGGGGGGACTATGGCTACACCTTC. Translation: CASRGTGGDYGYTF.

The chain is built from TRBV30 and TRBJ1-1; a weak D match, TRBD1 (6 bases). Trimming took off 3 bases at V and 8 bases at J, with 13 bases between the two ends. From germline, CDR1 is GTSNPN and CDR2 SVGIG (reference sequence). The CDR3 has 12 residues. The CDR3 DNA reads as TGTGCCTGGAGACAGGGATTCTCAGAAGCTTTCTTT. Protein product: CAWRQGFSEAFF.

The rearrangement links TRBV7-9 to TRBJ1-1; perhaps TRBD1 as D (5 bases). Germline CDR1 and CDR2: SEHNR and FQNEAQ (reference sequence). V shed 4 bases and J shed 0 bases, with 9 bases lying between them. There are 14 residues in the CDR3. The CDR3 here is CASSSRTLNTEAFF. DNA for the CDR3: TGTGCCAGCAGCTCACGGACACTGAACACTGAAGCTTTCTTT.